The 10 T cell receptor beta chains below all came from one sample that was sequenced in a study of T cells after yellow fever vaccination. TCRdb re-called the 5' RACE reads with MiXCR, one entry per CDR3 protein. The top ten clones hold about 22% of a sample with a few hundred thousand distinct CDR3 sequences, over 4% of them seen once. Material: PBMCs, obtained 5 days after the yellow fever booster vaccination. These receptor sequences come from a man younger than 35 who received the YFV17D yellow fever vaccine.

This clonotype was picked up a small number of times. This sequence joins TRBV3-1 and TRBJ1-4, with 11 nucleotides matching TRBD1. Germline V CDR1 and CDR2: LGHDT, YNNKEL (reference sequence). The CDR3 totals 16 residues. The ends lost 4 bases at V and 13 bases at J; junction bases unmatched: 14. In DNA form, the CDR3 reads TGTGCCAGCAGCCGGACAGGGGGCTCATTAAACTACGGACTGTTTTTT. Protein sequence: CASSRTGGSLNYGLFF.

V usage is TRBV20-1 and J usage is TRBJ2-3, with 8 positions matching TRBD1. The germline V gene encodes CDR1 DFQATT and CDR2 SNEGSKA (reference sequence). The J segment lost 0 bases and the V segment lost 5 bases, leaving 4 bases of the junction unmatched. The CDR3 is made up of 14 amino acids. This CDR3 is CSAAGQDSTDTQYF. CDR3 bases: TGCAGTGCTGCGGGACAGGATAGCACAGATACGCAGTATTTT.

The CDR3 DNA follows: TGTGCCAGCACTTATGACCCTGAAGCTTTCTTT. Translated, it gives CASTYDPEAFF. J is TRBJ1-1 and V is TRBV7-9; D unclear. V was clipped by 7 bases and J by 6 bases, with 9 bases between them. Germline V gene lookup returns CDR1 SEHNR and CDR2 FQNEAQ (reference sequence). The CDR3 covers 11 residues.

The rearrangement uses TRBV7-2 and TRBJ2-5, with 8 bases matching TRBD2. This CDR3 region has 15 residues. J was trimmed by 5 bases and V by 4 bases; bases with no gene match: 9. Looked up from germline, CDR1 is SGHTA and CDR2 is FQGNSA. CDR3 protein: CASSSRSGGGETQYF. The DNA of the CDR3 is TGTGCCAGCAGCTCCCGAAGCGGGGGAGGGGAGACCCAGTACTTC.

This clonotype was seen repeatedly, ten times or more. This chain connects TRBV4-2 to TRBJ2-1; either TRBD1 or TRBD2 may fit D (6 bases each). CDR1 and CDR2 (germline): LGHNA, YNFKEQ. The CDR3 has 16 amino acids. Trimming stripped 0 bases from V and 3 bases from J, with 12 bases between. The DNA for the CDR3 is TGTGCCAGCAGCCAAGAGAGGGGGACTGGCTACAATGAGCAGTTCTTC. This gives the protein CASSQERGTGYNEQFF.

This clonotype was detected only a few times. J is TRBJ1-3 and V is TRBV6-1; D uncertain. The CDR3 sequence is 15 residues long. Germline V gene data show CDR1 as MNHNS and CDR2 as SASEGT. The V gene lost 6 bases and the J gene lost 0 bases, with 12 bases spanning the gap. Here the CDR3 DNA reads TGTGCCAGCAGCGAACAGCCCGGCTCTGGAAACACCATATATTTT. This gives the protein CASSEQPGSGNTIYF.

This clonotype has only a few counts. The chain uses TRBV18 and TRBJ2-3, with TRBD2 matching over 9 bases. The junction had 6 bases not matched to a gene; V was cut back by 3 bases and J by 2 bases. Germline V gene sequence: CDR1 KGHSH, CDR2 LQKENI. This CDR3 is built from 16 residues. The CDR3 reads CASSPLPSGATDTQYF. DNA of the CDR3: TGTGCCAGCTCACCCTTGCCTAGCGGGGCCACAGATACGCAGTATTTT.

This rearrangement joins TRBV7-9 to TRBJ2-1, with D possibly TRBD1 on 5 matching bases. Germline V CDR1 and CDR2: SEHNR, FQNEAQ (reference sequence). This CDR3 is built from 15 residues. Trimming cost V 4 bases and J 4 bases, with 14 bases left between them. The CDR3 region is CASSWTRRSYNEQFF. The CDR3, as DNA: TGTGCCAGCAGCTGGACAAGAAGGAGTTACAATGAGCAGTTCTTC.

At least ten counts were recorded for this clonotype. The rearrangement uses TRBV7-2 and TRBJ1-3; D is uncertain. V dropped 5 bases and J dropped 4 bases, with 9 bases sitting between them. The CDR3 has 13 amino acids. Per the germline V gene, CDR1 is SGHTA and CDR2 is FQGNSA. The CDR3 DNA sequence: TGTGCCAGCAGCGATATACAGGGAAACACCATATATTTT. It codes for CASSDIQGNTIYF.

The chain uses TRBV20-1 and TRBJ2-1, with TRBD2 matching over 16 bases. CDR1 and CDR2 (germline): DFQATT, SNEGSKA (reference sequence). This CDR3 spans 14 amino acids. Germline trimming cut 6 bases from V and 9 bases from J; bases unmatched to any gene: 5. The CDR3 DNA is TGCAGTGCAAAGGGACTAGCGGGGGGGACTGAGCAGTTCTTC. Protein: CSAKGLAGGTEQFF.